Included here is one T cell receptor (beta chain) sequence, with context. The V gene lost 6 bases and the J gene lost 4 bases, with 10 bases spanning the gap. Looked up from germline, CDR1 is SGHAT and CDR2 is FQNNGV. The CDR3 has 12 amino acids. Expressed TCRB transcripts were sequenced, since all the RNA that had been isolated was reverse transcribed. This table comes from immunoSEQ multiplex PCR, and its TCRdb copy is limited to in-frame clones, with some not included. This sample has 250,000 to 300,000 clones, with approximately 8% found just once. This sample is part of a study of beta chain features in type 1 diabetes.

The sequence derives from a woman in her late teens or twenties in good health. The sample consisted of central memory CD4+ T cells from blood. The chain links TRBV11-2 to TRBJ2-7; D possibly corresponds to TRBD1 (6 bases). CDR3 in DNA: TGTGCCAGCAGTCCCCAGGGGTACGAGCAGTACGTC. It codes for CASSPQGYEQYV.